A single sample is the source of the 2 T cell receptor beta chains below, sequenced in a study of blood T cell repertoires in COVID-19. The repertoire was sequenced with immunoSEQ multiplex PCR; TCRdb's copy has only in-frame clones and lacks some. The sample yields under 150,000 clones, around 80% seen once. Material for sequencing was PBMCs or T cells enriched from blood (not recorded which). These TCRs come from a man between 40 and 49 years old with acute COVID-19.

The chain recombines TRBV24-1 with TRBJ1-4; no firm D call. The CDR3 is 12 amino acids. Germline V lookup: CDR1 KGHDR, CDR2 SFDVKD. The V gene lost 4 bases and the J gene lost 10 bases, with 9 bases spanning the gap. The CDR3 DNA is TGTGCCACCAGTGACCGAGCGGGAAAACTGTTTTTT. Amino acids: CATSDRAGKLFF.

The chain has TRBV27 and TRBJ2-1; D is perhaps TRBD2 (5 bases). The CDR3 contains 16 residues. Trimming cost V 3 bases and J 3 bases, with 15 bases left between them. Germline assignment: CDR1 MNHEY and CDR2 SMNVEV (reference sequence). The DNA of the CDR3 is TGTGCCAGCAGTTTGGTTCGTATGAGGGTCTACAATGAGCAGTTCTTC. Its protein is CASSLVRMRVYNEQFF.